The 21 T cell receptor beta chains listed next were all sequenced from one sample in a study of cytomegalovirus exposure and HLA in healthy donors. In the PCR, 60 Vbeta and 13 Jbeta primers were used. Here immunoSEQ multiplex PCR was the method, and the copy in TCRdb shows in-frame clones only, minus some. The sample lists roughly 190,000 clones, around 80% occurring once. The specimen was PBMCs. These receptors all come from a woman aged 40 to 50 in good health and CMV-seronegative.

The rearrangement links TRBV25-1 to TRBJ2-7; TRBD1 agrees at 10 bases. J gave up 5 bases and V 3 bases, and 7 bases lay outside the gene matches. The CDR3 runs 15 residues. The germline gives CDR1 MGHDK, CDR2 SYGVNS. The CDR3 loop is CASSDAGTGDHEQYF. DNA for the CDR3: TGTGCCAGCAGTGACGCCGGGACAGGGGACCACGAGCAGTACTTC.

This clone was found once. CDR3 sequence reads: CASSFERGSEKLFF. In nucleotides, the CDR3 is TGTGCCAGCAGCTTCGAAAGGGGGAGTGAAAAACTGTTTTTT. The gene calls are TRBV11-1 and TRBJ1-4; maybe TRBD1 (6 bases). Germline V gives CDR1 SGHAT, CDR2 FQDESV (reference sequence). The V end lost 3 bases, the J end lost 7 bases, and 12 bases lay between the germline ends. The CDR3 covers 14 residues.

The chain's CDR3 is CASSRLAGDSYEQYF. Here the CDR3 DNA reads TGTGCCAGTAGTCGACTCGCGGGGGACTCCTACGAGCAGTACTTC. The rearrangement joins TRBV19 to TRBJ2-7; TRBD2 agrees at 7 bases. This CDR3 comprises 15 residues. V shed 5 bases and J 0 bases; nucleotides not matched to a gene: 7. The germline CDR1 and CDR2 sequences are LNHDA and SQIVND (reference sequence).

The CDR3 bases are TGTGCCAGCAGCATAGGGCGGGGCGGGAGGACCCCAGATACGCAGTATTTT. Translated, it gives CASSIGRGGRTPDTQYF. This sequence joins TRBV7-2 and TRBJ2-3; TRBD2 matches 8 bases. V gave up 5 bases and J gave up 4 bases; unmatched junction bases: 14. Per germline, CDR1 SGHTA and CDR2 FQGNSA. The CDR3 runs 17 residues. Looking up the rest from reference TRBV7-2 and TRBJ2-3 gives the full variable domain: GAGVSQSPSNKVTEKGKDVELRCDPISGHTALYWYRQSLGQGLEFLIYFQGNSAPDKSGLPSDRFSAERTGGSVSTLTIQRTQQEDSAVYLCASSIGRGGRTPDTQYFGPGTRLTVL.

This chain connects TRBV10-3 to TRBJ2-1, with D perhaps TRBD2 (5 bases). This CDR3 contains 16 residues. The germline V and J ends were trimmed by 1 base and 0 bases, with 10 bases remaining between them. CDR1 and CDR2 from the germline V gene are ENHRY and SYGVKD. CDR3 loop: CAISEFGGLSYNEQFF. CDR3 coding DNA: TGTGCCATCAGTGAGTTCGGCGGGCTCTCCTACAATGAGCAGTTCTTC.

J is TRBJ1-1 and V is TRBV29-1, with 10 bases fitting TRBD1. Germline loops: CDR1 SQVTM, CDR2 ANQGSEA. V trimming: 4 bases; J trimming: 8 bases; junction bases outside the gene matches: 4. The CDR3 is 12 amino acids. The CDR3, as DNA: TGCAGCGTTGCTGGGACAGGGGCCGAAGCTTTCTTT. As protein: CSVAGTGAEAFF. Using reference TRBV29-1 and TRBJ1-1 for the parts outside the CDR3, the full variable domain is SAVISQKPSRDICQRGTSLTIQCQVDSQVTMMFWYRQQPGQSLTLIATANQGSEATYESGFVIDKFPISRPNLTFSTLTVSNMSPEDSSIYLCSVAGTGAEAFFGQGTRLTVV.

This clone was seen a few times. The V call is TRBV11-3, the J call TRBJ2-3, with TRBD2 matching over 14 bases. V trimming: 0 bases; J trimming: 7 bases; junction bases outside the gene matches: 3. The CDR3 contains 16 residues. Germline loops: CDR1 SGHNT, CDR2 YENEEA. CDR3 nucleotide sequence: TGTGCCAGCAGCTTAGAGGGACTAGCGGGAGTCAATACGCAGTATTTT. Protein sequence: CASSLEGLAGVNTQYF.

The chain links TRBV5-6 to TRBJ2-7; TRBD1 matches 12 bases. V dropped 0 bases and J dropped 6; count of bases not matched to a gene: 4. Germline V CDR1 and CDR2: SGHDT, YYEEEE. The CDR3 covers 15 residues. CDR3 amino acids: CASSLEGQGAREQYV. The CDR3 DNA is TGTGCCAGCAGCTTGGAGGGACAGGGGGCTCGCGAGCAGTACGTC.

V gene TRBV19 combines with J gene TRBJ2-4, with 9 bases that match TRBD1. Germline values: CDR1 LNHDA, CDR2 SQIVND (reference sequence). After removal of 1 base from V and 5 bases from J, the junction contained 6 bases not matched to a gene. This CDR3 has 16 amino acids. The CDR3 region is CASSIVGQGLENIQYF. The CDR3 nucleotides are TGTGCCAGTAGTATAGTGGGACAGGGACTGGAAAACATTCAGTACTTC.

The V gene is TRBV14, the J gene TRBJ2-5; D is possibly TRBD2 (6 bases). V was pared by 1 base and J by 5 bases, with 8 bases between. The CDR3 is made up of 13 amino acids. Germline loops: CDR1 SGHDN, CDR2 FVKESK. Written as DNA, the CDR3 is TGTGCCAGCAGCCAAGTAGGAGGGGAGACCCAGTACTTC. Translation gives CASSQVGGETQYF.

In nucleotides, the CDR3 is TGTGCCAGCAGCTTATCAGGGGGCCAAAACATTCAGTACTTC. This encodes CASSLSGGQNIQYF. The chain has TRBV11-3 and TRBJ2-4; 8 bases fit TRBD1. With V trimmed by 2 bases and J by 5 bases, 2 bases remained unmatched. The CDR3 has 14 residues. From germline, CDR1 is SGHNT and CDR2 YENEEA.

The chain has TRBV5-4 and TRBJ2-1, with TRBD2 matching over 15 bases. CDR1 is SGHNT and CDR2 is YYREEE in the germline V gene (reference sequence). This CDR3 is built from 15 residues. V shed 4 bases and J 6 bases; nucleotides not matched to a gene: 2. The CDR3 reads CASSQGLAGGNEQFF. The CDR3 DNA reads TGTGCCAGCAGCCAGGGACTAGCGGGAGGCAATGAGCAGTTCTTC.

The V call is TRBV6-1, the J call TRBJ1-1; D is undetermined. The germline gives CDR1 MNHNS, CDR2 SASEGT. V dropped 4 bases and J dropped 0 bases, with 6 bases sitting between them. The CDR3 is 13 residues long. In DNA, the CDR3 is TGTGCCAGCAGTGGTAACATGAACACTGAAGCTTTCTTT. It translates to CASSGNMNTEAFF.

The V call is TRBV2, the J call TRBJ1-1; D is undetermined. V lost 4 bases and J lost 0, with 9 bases in between. There are 14 residues in the CDR3. Germline V lookup: CDR1 SNHLY, CDR2 FYNNEI. The CDR3 loop is CASSVWALNTEAFF. The CDR3 region has the DNA TGTGCCAGCAGTGTCTGGGCCTTGAACACTGAAGCTTTCTTT.

This clone was found a few times. The chain links TRBV7-3 to TRBJ2-5, with 9 bases identical to TRBD2. The V gene's germline CDR1 is SGHTA and CDR2 FQGTGA. Trimming removed 5 bases from V and 2 bases from J; junction bases left unmatched: 6. CDR3 size: 15 residues. The CDR3 spells CASSPTSGPQETQYF. The CDR3 DNA sequence: TGTGCCAGCAGCCCGACTAGCGGCCCTCAAGAGACCCAGTACTTC.

The chain recombines TRBV10-3 with TRBJ1-1, with 7 bases lining up with TRBD1. The germline CDR1 and CDR2 sequences are ENHRY and SYGVKD. The ends lost 4 bases at V and 3 bases at J; junction bases unmatched: 2. The CDR3 has 13 amino acids. CDR3 nucleotide sequence: TGTGCCATCAGTGGCCAGGGGGACACTGAAGCTTTCTTT. It encodes CAISGQGDTEAFF.

The rearrangement links TRBV5-6 to TRBJ1-2; D might be TRBD1 (6 bases). Germline V gene data show CDR1 as SGHDT and CDR2 as YYEEEE. V dropped 1 base and J dropped 4 bases, with 14 bases sitting between them. The CDR3 covers 15 residues. The CDR3 sequence: CASSLWGRGTYGYTF. CDR3 nucleotides: TGTGCCAGCAGCTTGTGGGGCAGGGGTACCTATGGCTACACCTTC.

The chain carries TRBV7-9 and TRBJ2-3; 7 bases line up with TRBD1. The V segment lost 6 bases and the J segment 4 bases; nucleotides outside the gene matches: 13. The CDR3 runs 16 residues. Germline loops: CDR1 SEHNR, CDR2 FQNEAQ (reference sequence). The CDR3 sequence: CASSKTGVVSPDTQYF. The DNA of the CDR3 is TGTGCCAGCAGTAAAACAGGGGTTGTAAGCCCAGATACGCAGTATTTT.

V gene TRBV2 combines with J gene TRBJ1-2, with TRBD1 as a possible D gene (5 bases). Germline V lookup: CDR1 SNHLY, CDR2 FYNNEI. The CDR3 runs to 14 residues. V lost 8 bases and J lost 2, with 15 bases in between. CDR3 amino acids: CASRGGSLNYGYTF. CDR3 in DNA: TGTGCCAGCCGGGGGGGGTCTTTGAACTATGGCTACACCTTC.

This clone was counted a single time. The rearrangement uses TRBV15 and TRBJ2-7; D is possibly TRBD2 (5 bases). V was cut by 3 bases and J by 7 bases, with 22 bases left in between. This CDR3 is built from 16 residues. Germline assignment: CDR1 LNHNV and CDR2 YYDKDF (reference sequence). The CDR3 DNA is TGTGCCACCAGCAGGGAGGTTGGCCCACCACCGGGAGAGCAGTACGTC. Residues: CATSREVGPPPGEQYV.

Comment on this clone: The junction departs from the called germline gene at one end, perhaps through a read error. J is TRBJ2-1 and V is TRBV7-7; D unclear. From germline, CDR1 is SSHAT and CDR2 FNYEAQ (reference sequence). CDR3 length: 13 residues. The CDR3 is CASSSPGSNEQFF. In nucleotides, the CDR3 is TGTGCTAGCAGCTCTCCTGGCAGCAATGAGCAGTTCTTC.